This entry describes one T cell receptor beta chain. This sample stems from a study of CD8+ T cells in alopecia areata. On the study more broadly: Those treated were given oral tofacitinib at 5 to 10 mg twice daily.

Following RNA extraction, reverse transcription yielded cDNA that acted as the sequencing template. The table came from immunoSEQ multiplex PCR; TCRdb's copy has only in-frame clones and leaves some out. Here the sample spans fewer than 150,000 clones, 58% being singletons. Trimming removed 5 bases at V and 5 bases at J, with 10 bases between. The CDR3 sequence is 13 residues long. From germline, CDR1 is MNHEY and CDR2 SMNVEV (reference sequence). The treatment here: oral pan-JAK inhibitor, 5-10 mg twice daily. Individuals with alopecia areata gave both lesional scalp punch biopsies and peripheral blood for collection. T lymphocytes (CD4+ and CD8+) were sorted from PBMCs.

The sequenced sample was CD8+ T cells sorted from blood, obtained at week 4, from a patient treated with tofacitinib. The rearrangement uses TRBV27 and TRBJ1-5; D gene unclear. The source is a human donor with alopecia areata. CDR3 amino acids: CASSALGYQPQHF. The CDR3 region has the DNA TGTGCCAGCAGTGCTCTCGGGTATCAGCCCCAGCATTTT.